Presented here are 28 T cell receptor beta chains from one specimen sequenced in a study of shared T cell receptors in the human thymus. Here immunoSEQ multiplex PCR was the method, and the copy in TCRdb shows in-frame clones only, minus some. The sample has approximately 730,000 clones; 80% to 90% are singletons. These data were also filed under a second study, of human thymus T cells.

Sequencing was performed on thymocytes. The receptors were gathered from a girl under three years old with a congenital heart defect.

This chain joins TRBV4-1 and TRBJ2-1, with 8 bases matching TRBD1. The V gene's germline CDR1 is MGHRA and CDR2 YSYEKL. The CDR3 consists of 15 residues. The V segment lost 3 bases and the J segment 8 bases; nucleotides outside the gene matches: 9. The chain's CDR3 is CASSQPGQVIYEQFF. CDR3 in DNA: TGCGCCAGCAGCCAGCCGGGACAGGTGATCTATGAGCAGTTCTTC.

In this sample, this clone turned up a few times. V gene TRBV7-6 combines with J gene TRBJ2-3; 8 bases agree with TRBD2. Germline values: CDR1 SGHVS, CDR2 FNYEAQ. V trimming: 3 bases; J trimming: 3 bases; junction bases outside the gene matches: 11. The CDR3 is 17 amino acids. The chain's CDR3 is CASSLAGGAVKTDTQYF. In DNA, the CDR3 is TGTGCCAGCAGCTTGGCCGGGGGGGCGGTAAAGACAGATACGCAGTATTTT.

This rearrangement joins TRBV2 to TRBJ1-1, with D hard to call. Trimming removed 2 bases at V and 5 bases at J, with 24 bases between. The CDR3 has 18 residues. CDR1 and CDR2 from the germline V gene are SNHLY and FYNNEI. CDR3 sequence: CASSERWLGPIGRTEAFF. The CDR3 nucleotides are TGTGCCAGCAGTGAAAGATGGTTGGGTCCGATCGGGAGGACTGAAGCTTTCTTT.

The chain carries TRBV4-1 and TRBJ1-5, with D unresolved. CDR1 and CDR2 from the germline V gene are MGHRA and YSYEKL. The length of the CDR3 is 14 residues. Trimming took 0 bases from V and 2 from J, leaving 5 bases between them. The CDR3 sequence is CASSQEAGNQPQHF. The DNA for the CDR3 is TGCGCCAGCAGCCAAGAGGCTGGCAATCAGCCCCAGCATTTT.

A note on this clone: The same CDR3 is also encoded by other DNA sequences in this sample. The V call is TRBV18, the J call TRBJ1-1; tentative D call: TRBD1 (5 bases). The CDR3 extends over 13 amino acids. With 3 bases removed from V and 5 bases from J, the gap between germline ends came to 10 bases. Germline-derived CDR1 and CDR2 are KGHSH and LQKENI. CDR3 sequence reads: CASSPGRGTEAFF. The CDR3 DNA reads TGTGCCAGCTCACCCGGCCGGGGGACTGAAGCTTTCTTT.

This chain links TRBV5-1 with TRBJ2-7; 9 bases are a match to TRBD1. The CDR3 is 15 residues long. Unmatched junction bases numbered 8, after V lost 3 bases and J lost 4 bases. CDR1 and CDR2 from the germline V gene are SGHRS and YFSETQ. As DNA, the CDR3 is TGCGCCAGCAGCTGGACGACAGGGGGTGATTACGAGCAGTACTTC. This translates into CASSWTTGGDYEQYF.

The CDR3, as DNA: TGTGCCAGCAGCCAGGGGGACAGGGTCCACAATGAGCAGTTCTTC. It codes for CASSQGDRVHNEQFF. The chain employs TRBV14 and TRBJ2-1, with 9 bases that match TRBD1. There are 15 residues in the CDR3. Germline V gives CDR1 SGHDN, CDR2 FVKESK. The ends lost 3 bases at V and 5 bases at J; junction bases unmatched: 5.

This chain connects TRBV4-3 to TRBJ1-6; D call uncertain. The CDR3 has 16 residues. Germline assignment: CDR1 LGHNA and CDR2 YSLEER. Trimming took off 0 bases at V and 6 bases at J, with 12 bases between the two ends. CDR3 coding DNA: TGCGCCAGCAGCCAAGATAGCGGGGTTTCTAATTCACCCCTCCACTTT. Translation: CASSQDSGVSNSPLHF.

The chain employs TRBV5-1 and TRBJ2-2; TRBD1 is a possible D gene (5 bases). CDR1 is SGHRS and CDR2 is YFSETQ in the germline V gene. V was clipped by 1 base and J by 1 base, with 8 bases between them. The CDR3 is 15 residues long. The chain's CDR3 is CASSLYGQNTGELFF. CDR3 nucleotide sequence: TGCGCCAGCAGCTTGTACGGACAGAACACCGGGGAGCTGTTTTTT.

V and J are TRBV7-2 and TRBJ2-5; no definite D call. CDR1 is SGHTA, CDR2 FQGNSA, per germline. V lost 0 bases and J lost 2, with 13 bases in between. The CDR3 length is 16 residues. CDR3 coding DNA: TGTGCCAGCAGCTTAGCGGCAGGCCCTTCTCAAGAGACCCAGTACTTC. Translating gives CASSLAAGPSQETQYF.

The chain couples TRBV7-9 to TRBJ1-4; 8 bases align to TRBD1. Germline CDR1 and CDR2: SEHNR and FQNEAQ (reference sequence). V was pared by 5 bases and J by 6 bases, with 8 bases of the junction left unmatched. The CDR3 has 15 amino acids. DNA for the CDR3: TGTGCCAGCAGCGGAGGACAGGGAGGGGATGAAAAACTGTTTTTT. The encoded protein is CASSGGQGGDEKLFF.

The rearrangement links TRBV10-1 to TRBJ1-6, with no clear D. In germline, CDR1 is WNHNN, CDR2 SYGVQD (reference sequence). CDR3 length: 16 amino acids. Deletions cut 5 bases from V and 4 bases from J, with 15 bases between. This chain's CDR3 is CASSRSFELYNSPLHF. CDR3 bases: TGCGCCAGCAGTAGATCCTTTGAGCTATATAATTCACCCCTCCACTTT.

This chain connects TRBV6-1 to TRBJ1-2; D is ambiguous. The CDR3 has 11 amino acids. Germline V gene sequence: CDR1 MNHNS, CDR2 SASEGT. Trimming shortened V by 8 bases and J by 4 bases, and 8 bases separated the two germline ends. CDR3 DNA sequence: TGTGCCAGCCGGTTGCCCTATGGCTACACCTTC. This encodes CASRLPYGYTF.

The chain employs TRBV14 and TRBJ2-1; D remains ambiguous. Trimming left V 5 bases short and J 6 bases short, with 8 bases between. Germline CDR1 and CDR2: SGHDN and FVKESK. This CDR3 comprises 12 residues. The CDR3 DNA sequence: TGTGCCAGCAGCATTGCGATCAATGAGCAGTTCTTC. It is translated as CASSIAINEQFF.

J is TRBJ1-1 and V is TRBV25-1; D remains unclear. The CDR3 runs to 14 residues. V dropped 7 bases and J dropped 10 bases, with 22 bases sitting between them. Per the germline V gene, CDR1 is MGHDK and CDR2 is SYGVNS. The CDR3 DNA reads TGTGCCAGCAACACGAGGACCTCCTCACGGGGAGCTTTCTTT. Its translation is CASNTRTSSRGAFF.

CDR3 nucleotide sequence: TGTGCCAGCAGCTCCGTCCCGGGACAGGGGCGGGATGAAAAACTGTTTTTT. Its protein product is CASSSVPGQGRDEKLFF. The chain has TRBV7-6 and TRBJ1-4; 10 bases align to TRBD1. Germline loops: CDR1 SGHVS, CDR2 FNYEAQ. CDR3 size: 17 residues. The junction had 11 bases not matched to a gene; V was cut back by 4 bases and J by 6 bases.

The chain uses TRBV14 and TRBJ1-1; the D gene is possibly TRBD1 (5 bases). Germline V lookup: CDR1 SGHDN, CDR2 FVKESK. V was pared by 2 bases and J by 5 bases, with 15 bases between. The CDR3 sequence is 15 residues long. The CDR3: CASSQLTRVGTEAFF. The CDR3 DNA follows: TGTGCCAGCAGCCAATTAACCAGGGTAGGGACTGAAGCTTTCTTT.

The rearrangement uses TRBV7-2 and TRBJ1-5; 7 positions match TRBD1. Trimming took 1 base from V and 6 from J; bases not matched to a gene: 6. CDR1 and CDR2 (germline): SGHTA, FQGNSA. CDR3 size: 15 residues. CDR3 sequence (DNA): TGTGCCAGCAGCTTAGGTCTAGGGGGCCCTCAGCCCCAGCATTTT. It translates to CASSLGLGGPQPQHF.

The CDR3 sequence: CASSEGEGEDYGYTF. Written as DNA, the CDR3 is TGTGCCAGCAGTGAAGGGGAGGGGGAAGACTATGGCTACACCTTC. J is TRBJ1-2 and V is TRBV2, with a tentative D call TRBD1 (6 bases). Looked up from germline, CDR1 is SNHLY and CDR2 is FYNNEI. The V and J ends lost 1 base and 3 bases respectively, with 12 bases between them. The CDR3 contains 15 residues. Complete variable domain (other parts from reference TRBV2 and TRBJ1-2): EPEVTQTPSHQVTQMGQEVILRCVPISNHLYFYWYRQILGQKVEFLVSFYNNEISEKSEIFDDQFSVERPDGSNFTLKIRSTKLEDSAMYFCASSEGEGEDYGYTFGSGTRLTVV.

The gene calls are TRBV21-1 and TRBJ1-6; the table calls TRBD1, which could not be checked here. TRBV21-1 is noted as a pseudogene. The CDR3 has 20 amino acids. DNA of the CDR3: TGTGCCAGCAGCGGACAAGGTAGGACAGGGAACACTCGCGGGGATTCACCCCTCCACTTT. Translating gives CASSGQGRTGNTRGDSPLHF.

The chain links TRBV25-1 to TRBJ1-1; TRBD1 agrees at 7 bases. The germline V gene has CDR1 MGHDK and CDR2 SYGVNS. V lost 6 bases to trimming and J lost 11 bases; unmatched junction nucleotides: 6. CDR3 length: 11 amino acids. The CDR3 protein is CASSHRGEAFF. The CDR3 nucleotides read TGTGCCAGCAGCCACAGGGGCGAGGCTTTCTTT.

This clone was counted a single time. The chain joins TRBV15 to TRBJ1-2, with a possible D match to TRBD1 (5 bases). This CDR3 has 13 amino acids. Per the germline V gene, CDR1 is LNHNV and CDR2 is YYDKDF (reference sequence). The V and J ends lost 5 bases and 6 bases respectively, with 13 bases between them. The CDR3 DNA follows: TGTGCCACCAGCCCGCGGGGGGATGATGGCTACACCTTC. It encodes CATSPRGDDGYTF.

J is TRBJ2-7 and V is TRBV28, with 9 bases aligning to TRBD1. This CDR3 comprises 18 residues. Germline CDR1 is MDHEN and CDR2 is SYDVKM. The junction had 10 bases not matched to a gene; V was cut back by 0 bases and J by 1 base. The CDR3 loop reads CASSLCAPGQGESYEQYF. Written as DNA, the CDR3 is TGTGCCAGCAGTTTATGCGCCCCGGGACAGGGTGAATCCTACGAGCAGTACTTC. Full variable domain (missing parts from reference TRBV28 and TRBJ2-7): DVKVTQSSRYLVKRTGEKVFLECVQDMDHENMFWYRQDPGLGLRLIYFSYDVKMKEKGDIPEGYSVSREKKERFSLILESASTNQTSMYLCASSLCAPGQGESYEQYFGPGTRLTVT.

The chain joins TRBV2 to TRBJ1-5; 7 bases map to TRBD1. V shed 6 bases and J 6 bases; nucleotides not matched to a gene: 17. Per the germline V gene, CDR1 is SNHLY and CDR2 is FYNNEI. CDR3 size: 17 residues. The CDR3 DNA reads TGTGCCAGCAGCGAACACGGATTAGACAGGGACGGTCAGCCCCAGCATTTT. This encodes CASSEHGLDRDGQPQHF.

J is TRBJ1-2 and V is TRBV6-1; D ambiguous. Trimming removed 8 bases from V and 10 bases from J, with 17 bases in between. The V gene's germline CDR1 is MNHNS and CDR2 SASEGT. This CDR3 is 12 amino acids long. DNA for the CDR3: TGTGCCAGCCCACTCCCTCTCTCCGACTACACCTTC. Amino acid sequence: CASPLPLSDYTF.

The chain links TRBV7-9 to TRBJ1-2; 8 positions agree with TRBD1. This CDR3 has 14 residues. CDR1 SEHNR and CDR2 FQNEAQ come from the germline V gene (reference sequence). J was trimmed by 8 bases and V by 4 bases; bases with no gene match: 9. CDR3 residues: CASSCDRGVYGYTF. CDR3 nucleotides: TGTGCCAGCAGCTGTGACAGGGGAGTGTACGGCTACACCTTC. The full variable domain, its missing parts supplied by reference TRBV7-9 and TRBJ1-2, is DTGVSQNPRHKITKRGQNVTFRCDPISEHNRLYWYRQTLGQGPEFLTYFQNEAQLEKSRLLSDRFSAERPKGSFSTLEIQRTEQGDSAMYLCASSCDRGVYGYTFGSGTRLTVV.

This chain connects TRBV19 to TRBJ1-2; TRBD1 matches at 7 bases. V trimming: 5 bases; J trimming: 8 bases; junction bases outside the gene matches: 11. The germline CDR1 and CDR2 sequences are LNHDA and SQIVND (reference sequence). This CDR3 spans 14 amino acids. The CDR3 DNA follows: TGTGCCAGTAGTCCCCCCGGGACAGCGAGGGGCTACACCTTC. Its protein is CASSPPGTARGYTF. Complete variable domain (other parts from reference TRBV19 and TRBJ1-2): DGGITQSPKYLFRKEGQNVTLSCEQNLNHDAMYWYRQDPGQGLRLIYYSQIVNDFQKGDIAEGYSVSREKKESFPLTVTSAQKNPTAFYLCASSPPGTARGYTFGSGTRLTVV.

This rearrangement joins TRBV4-1 to TRBJ1-6, with TRBD1 as a possible D gene (5 bases). CDR3 length: 17 amino acids. The ends were cut back, 1 base at V and 0 bases at J, with 10 bases in the middle. In germline, CDR1 is MGHRA, CDR2 YSYEKL. The chain's CDR3 is CASSQGGRSSYNSPLHF. Written as DNA, the CDR3 is TGCGCCAGCAGCCAAGGGGGGAGGAGCTCCTATAATTCACCCCTCCACTTT.